Following are 30 T cell receptor beta chains from one sample sequenced in a study of beta chain features in type 1 diabetes. Sequencing targeted expressed TCRB transcripts, as all isolated RNA had been reverse transcribed. Sequencing was performed with immunoSEQ multiplex PCR; in TCRdb, only in-frame clones are kept and a portion is missing. In the table there are nearly 250,000 clones, more than 65% of which are singletons. What was sequenced was naive CD4+ T cells from blood. These receptors all stem from a man under 40 in good health.

The chain uses TRBV29-1 and TRBJ2-3; TRBD2 agrees at 12 bases. V shed 1 base and J 4 bases; nucleotides not matched to a gene: 3. CDR1 is SQVTM, CDR2 ANQGSEA, per germline. This CDR3 spans 15 amino acids. CDR3 DNA sequence: TGCAGCGTTGAAGGGACTAGCGGGAATGCAGATACGCAGTATTTT. As protein: CSVEGTSGNADTQYF.

This chain connects TRBV29-1 to TRBJ2-1; 13 nucleotides line up with TRBD2. Germline assignment: CDR1 SQVTM and CDR2 ANQGSEA. V was pared by 4 bases and J by 1 base, with 13 bases of the junction left unmatched. This CDR3 region has 19 residues. CDR3 sequence (DNA): TGCAGCGTTGCCCCACTAGCGGGAGGGCCTAGGCGATCCTACAATGAGCAGTTCTTC. It encodes CSVAPLAGGPRRSYNEQFF.

This rearrangement joins TRBV29-1 to TRBJ2-7; the match to TRBD1 covers 8 bases. The germline gives CDR1 SQVTM, CDR2 ANQGSEA. Losses at the gene ends were 6 bases for V and 5 bases for J; bases not matched to a gene: 6. CDR3 length equals 12 residues. CDR3 sequence reads: CSVETGADEQYF. CDR3 nucleotides: TGCAGCGTCGAGACAGGGGCTGACGAGCAGTACTTC.

CDR3 in DNA: TGTGCCAGTAGTTTAAGACCGATTAGAATCTCCTACAATGAGCAGTTCTTC. The encoded protein is CASSLRPIRISYNEQFF. This sequence joins TRBV19 and TRBJ2-1; D not resolved. Germline V gene data show CDR1 as LNHDA and CDR2 as SQIVND (reference sequence). The V gene lost 5 bases and the J gene lost 0 bases, with 17 bases spanning the gap. The CDR3 spans 17 residues. The full variable domain, with the rest looked up from reference TRBV19 and TRBJ2-1, is DGGITQSPKYLFRKEGQNVTLSCEQNLNHDAMYWYRQDPGQGLRLIYYSQIVNDFQKGDIAEGYSVSREKKESFPLTVTSAQKNPTAFYLCASSLRPIRISYNEQFFGPGTRLTVL.

The chain has TRBV6-6 and TRBJ1-4, with a possible D match to TRBD1 (6 bases). Deletions cut 6 bases from V and 3 bases from J, with 11 bases between. Germline V gene lookup returns CDR1 MNHNY and CDR2 SVGAGI (reference sequence). The CDR3 runs to 14 residues. The CDR3 here is CASSHTGSNEKLFF. Written as DNA, the CDR3 is TGTGCCAGCAGCCACACAGGGTCTAATGAAAAACTGTTTTTT.

The chain combines TRBV9 with TRBJ2-7; D is uncertain. Germline-derived CDR1 and CDR2 are SGDLS and YYNGEE. Trimming shortened V by 0 bases and J by 3 bases, and 10 bases separated the two germline ends. This CDR3 is 14 amino acids long. As DNA, the CDR3 is TGTGCCAGCAGCGTAGGGGGAATTAGCTACGAGCAGTACTTC. Translation gives CASSVGGISYEQYF.

This clone was seen more than once but under ten times. The chain is built from TRBV18 and TRBJ2-5; D is uncertain. Per the germline V gene, CDR1 is KGHSH and CDR2 is LQKENI. V was trimmed by 2 bases and J by 4 bases, leaving 11 bases between them. This CDR3 region has 14 residues. CDR3 loop: CASSPAAEAETQYF. CDR3 DNA: TGTGCCAGCTCACCAGCGGCTGAAGCAGAGACCCAGTACTTC.

CDR3 bases: TGTGCCAGCAGCCACACTAGCGGGGTGATCTACAATGAGCAGTTCTTC. Translated, it gives CASSHTSGVIYNEQFF. The rearrangement uses TRBV5-4 and TRBJ2-1, with 10 bases lining up with TRBD2. Germline CDR1 and CDR2: SGHNT and YYREEE (reference sequence). V was pared by 4 bases and J by 3 bases, with 7 bases of the junction left unmatched. CDR3 length: 16 amino acids.

The rearrangement joins TRBV7-9 to TRBJ2-5; D uncertain. This CDR3 has 12 amino acids. V was pared by 4 bases and J by 4 bases, with 7 bases between. CDR1 is SEHNR and CDR2 is FQNEAQ in the germline V gene (reference sequence). The CDR3 protein is CASSYGGETQYF. CDR3 DNA sequence: TGTGCCAGCAGCTATGGCGGAGAGACCCAGTACTTC.

The genes are TRBV25-1 and TRBJ2-5, with 7 bases lining up with TRBD1. Trimming cost V 4 bases and J 7 bases; bases outside gene matches: 9. There are 14 residues in the CDR3. Germline CDR1 and CDR2: MGHDK and SYGVNS. DNA of the CDR3: TGTGCCAGCAGTGCATCAGACAGGGTCTTGACCCAGTACTTC. It specifies CASSASDRVLTQYF.

The J gene is TRBJ1-5, the V gene TRBV30, with D hard to call. The CDR3 spans 13 residues. V was trimmed by 6 bases and J by 7 bases, leaving 16 bases between them. Germline assignment: CDR1 GTSNPN and CDR2 SVGIG (reference sequence). CDR3 nucleotide sequence: TGTGCCTGCTCTTCTAGGGATTCCCAGCCCCAGCATTTT. Translated: CACSSRDSQPQHF.

The chain recombines TRBV30 with TRBJ2-3, with D possibly TRBD1 on 6 matching bases. The CDR3 consists of 15 residues. Trimming removed 0 bases at V and 3 bases at J, with 13 bases between. Germline V gives CDR1 GTSNPN, CDR2 SVGIG (reference sequence). The CDR3 nucleotides read TGTGCCTGGAGTGTCGGCCCCAGGGGTACAGATACGCAGTATTTT. Protein product: CAWSVGPRGTDTQYF. Filled out from reference TRBV30 and TRBJ2-3, the complete variable domain reads SQTIHQWPATLVQPVGSPLSLECTVEGTSNPNLYWYRQAAGRGLQLLFYSVGIGQISSEVPQNLSASRPQDRQFILSSKKLLLSDSGFYLCAWSVGPRGTDTQYFGPGTRLTVL.

The gene calls are TRBV30 and TRBJ2-4; D call uncertain. This CDR3 region has 13 residues. Per germline, CDR1 GTSNPN and CDR2 SVGIG (reference sequence). V was shortened by 0 bases and J by 15 bases, with 18 bases between the two germline ends. DNA for the CDR3: TGTGCCTGGAGTGTAAACCCCCTCGCCCCTGCGTACTTC. This sequence encodes CAWSVNPLAPAYF.

V gene TRBV9 combines with J gene TRBJ2-1, with TRBD1 as a possible D gene (6 bases). CDR1 SGDLS and CDR2 YYNGEE come from the germline V gene. Trimming pared 0 bases from V and 4 bases from J, leaving 11 bases between. The CDR3 covers 15 residues. Written as DNA, the CDR3 is TGTGCCAGCAGCGTAGCTCACGGACAGTACAATGAGCAGTTCTTC. It translates to CASSVAHGQYNEQFF.

CDR3 sequence reads: CASSQGLMDTQYF. CDR3 in DNA: TGTGCCAGCAGCCAAGGCTTGATGGATACGCAGTATTTT. The V gene is TRBV4-2, the J gene TRBJ2-3; D gene unclear. Germline lookup yields CDR1 LGHNA and CDR2 YNFKEQ. The CDR3 covers 13 residues. Deletions cut 1 base from V and 6 bases from J, with 8 bases between.

The genes are TRBV29-1 and TRBJ2-5; TRBD2 is a possible D gene (6 bases). Trimming pared 4 bases from V and 5 bases from J, leaving 14 bases between. The CDR3 sequence is 13 residues long. The V gene's germline CDR1 is SQVTM and CDR2 ANQGSEA. The CDR3 DNA is TGCAGCGTTGCGGGACTTGGAGGCGAGACCCAGTACTTC. Encoded protein: CSVAGLGGETQYF.

The chain uses TRBV15 and TRBJ2-1; the D is unclear. Looked up from germline, CDR1 is LNHNV and CDR2 is YYDKDF (reference sequence). There are 12 residues in the CDR3. The V end lost 3 bases, the J end lost 10 bases, and 10 bases lay between the germline ends. Written as DNA, the CDR3 is TGTGCCACCAGCAGCGGATTCCTGGAGCAGTTCTTC. It codes for CATSSGFLEQFF.

The rearrangement links TRBV30 to TRBJ1-6; a possible D gene is TRBD1 (6 bases). V lost 4 bases, J lost 7 bases, and 17 bases lay in between. This CDR3 region has 15 residues. Germline V lookup: CDR1 GTSNPN, CDR2 SVGIG (reference sequence). In DNA form, the CDR3 reads TGTGCCTGGACCGTCTGGCAGGGGACCAATTCACCCCTCCACTTT. It is translated as CAWTVWQGTNSPLHF.

The chain carries TRBV5-4 and TRBJ1-2; D gene uncertain. The V gene's germline CDR1 is SGHNT and CDR2 YYREEE (reference sequence). Trimming stripped 0 bases from V and 5 bases from J, with 8 bases between. CDR3 length: 13 residues. CDR3 loop: CASSLDQQYGYTF. The CDR3 bases are TGTGCCAGCAGCTTGGATCAGCAGTATGGCTACACCTTC.

This sequence joins TRBV4-3 and TRBJ2-3; D assignment may be TRBD1 or TRBD2 (5 bases each). The CDR3 contains 15 residues. The V and J ends lost 4 bases and 0 bases respectively, with 11 bases between them. The germline CDR1 and CDR2 sequences are LGHNA and YSLEER. DNA of the CDR3: TGCGCCAGCAGCCGAGGGACCGCTAGCACAGATACGCAGTATTTT. Translating it yields CASSRGTASTDTQYF.

J is TRBJ2-5 and V is TRBV4-3, with D perhaps matching TRBD2 (6 bases). V was trimmed by 0 bases and J by 5 bases, leaving 13 bases between them. This CDR3 contains 15 residues. Per germline, CDR1 LGHNA and CDR2 YSLEER. CDR3 sequence (DNA): TGCGCCAGCAGCCAAGATGGCCTAGCGAGGGAGACCCAGTACTTC. It specifies CASSQDGLARETQYF.

The chain carries TRBV2 and TRBJ1-2; D gene ambiguous. CDR3 length: 14 amino acids. V was shortened by 3 bases and J by 4 bases, with 12 bases between the two germline ends. Germline CDR1 is SNHLY and CDR2 is FYNNEI. This CDR3 reads CASSDEVAVYGYTF. CDR3 sequence (DNA): TGTGCCAGCAGTGATGAGGTGGCGGTCTATGGCTACACCTTC.

The gene calls are TRBV30 and TRBJ1-2; D not certain. Germline V CDR1 and CDR2: GTSNPN, SVGIG (reference sequence). The CDR3 is made up of 12 amino acids. Trimming took 2 bases from V and 4 from J, leaving 8 bases between them. The DNA for the CDR3 is TGTGCCTGGAGTTCGACGGCCTATGGCTACACCTTC. Its translation is CAWSSTAYGYTF.

V is TRBV7-2 and J is TRBJ2-2; D is uncertain. From germline, CDR1 is SGHTA and CDR2 FQGNSA. Trimming stripped 5 bases from V and 13 bases from J, with 14 bases between. This CDR3 is 12 amino acids long. Here the CDR3 reads CASSTPDPSLFF. The CDR3 DNA reads as TGTGCCAGCAGCACGCCTGATCCTTCGCTGTTTTTT.

The chain combines TRBV10-3 with TRBJ2-7, with 8 bases aligning to TRBD1. V shed 4 bases, J shed 4 bases, and the junction held 3 bases outside the gene matches. The CDR3 contains 13 residues. Germline CDR1 ENHRY, CDR2 SYGVKD. The CDR3 loop reads CAISGTGTYEQYF. DNA of the CDR3: TGTGCCATCAGTGGGACAGGGACATACGAGCAGTACTTC.

This chain uses TRBV7-2 with TRBJ2-5, with D possibly being TRBD2 (5 bases). Germline V gene sequence: CDR1 SGHTA, CDR2 FQGNSA. Trimming shortened V by 6 bases and J by 7 bases, and 18 bases separated the two germline ends. The CDR3 loop spans 14 amino acids. This CDR3 reads CASSSKHAGGTQYF. In DNA form, the CDR3 reads TGTGCCAGCAGTTCTAAACACGCGGGTGGGACCCAGTACTTC.

The rearrangement joins TRBV7-9 to TRBJ2-7, with TRBD1 matching over 9 bases. The junction had 10 bases not matched to a gene; V was cut back by 4 bases and J by 6 bases. CDR3 length: 15 amino acids. Germline-derived CDR1 and CDR2 are SEHNR and FQNEAQ (reference sequence). CDR3 amino acids: CASSSPGTGRGEQYF. CDR3 DNA: TGTGCCAGCAGCTCACCCGGGACAGGGAGGGGCGAGCAGTACTTC. The full variable domain, in which reference TRBV7-9 and TRBJ2-7 provide the parts outside the CDR3, is DTGVSQNPRHKITKRGQNVTFRCDPISEHNRLYWYRQTLGQGPEFLTYFQNEAQLEKSRLLSDRFSAERPKGSFSTLEIQRTEQGDSAMYLCASSSPGTGRGEQYFGPGTRLTVT.

The V and J genes are TRBV7-2 and TRBJ1-1; 7 bases are a match to TRBD1. Germline CDR1 SGHTA, CDR2 FQGNSA. The CDR3 runs 14 residues. V was clipped by 5 bases and J by 5 bases; unmatched bases: 8. In DNA, the CDR3 is TGTGCCAGCAGCCCAGCAGGGGGTCTGACTGAAGCTTTCTTT. Protein sequence: CASSPAGGLTEAFF.

The rearrangement uses TRBV30 and TRBJ2-3; 10 bases are a match to TRBD2. After removal of 0 bases from V and 3 bases from J, the junction contained 3 bases not matched to a gene. This CDR3 contains 15 residues. Germline CDR1 is GTSNPN and CDR2 is SVGIG (reference sequence). CDR3 in amino acids: CAWSVGLAATDTQYF. The CDR3 DNA is TGTGCCTGGAGTGTTGGACTAGCGGCTACAGATACGCAGTATTTT.

This clone was detected only a few times. The chain is built from TRBV30 and TRBJ1-2, with D perhaps TRBD1 (5 bases). The CDR3 length is 15 residues. With 3 bases removed from V and 2 bases from J, the gap between germline ends came to 16 bases. CDR1 is GTSNPN and CDR2 is SVGIG in the germline V gene (reference sequence). The CDR3 DNA reads as TGTGCCTGGAGGTCCCCCCCCGGGGACAACTATGGCTACACCTTC. Residues: CAWRSPPGDNYGYTF.